This TCR beta chain stems from a study of lymphopenia after photon versus proton radiotherapy. Study-wide findings and caveats: Post-nadir diversity loss with photons came from oligoclonal expansion, particularly CD8+ Temra cells. Under photons, naive T cells and diversity fell while effector/memory populations rose.

CDR3 length: 18 residues. Germline assignment: CDR1 SGHTS and CDR2 YDEGEE. The J segment lost 5 bases and the V segment lost 2 bases, leaving 14 bases of the junction unmatched. This clone occurred a few times. What it binds is unknown. Profiled with immunoSEQ multiplex PCR; TCRdb holds only in-frame clones, not every one. The sample has 65,000 or so clones, approximately 90% seen once; the top ten hold roughly 13%. The receptor was derived from a man aged 80 or over with esophageal cancer. The specimen was peripheral blood, collected from a patient treated with proton-based radiotherapy. The chain couples TRBV5-8 to TRBJ2-1; 9 bases are shared with TRBD1. CDR3 sequence (DNA): TGTGCCAGCAGCTTTGATTTGGGACAGGGCTTCGGAAACAATGAGCAGTTCTTC. This sequence encodes CASSFDLGQGFGNNEQFF.